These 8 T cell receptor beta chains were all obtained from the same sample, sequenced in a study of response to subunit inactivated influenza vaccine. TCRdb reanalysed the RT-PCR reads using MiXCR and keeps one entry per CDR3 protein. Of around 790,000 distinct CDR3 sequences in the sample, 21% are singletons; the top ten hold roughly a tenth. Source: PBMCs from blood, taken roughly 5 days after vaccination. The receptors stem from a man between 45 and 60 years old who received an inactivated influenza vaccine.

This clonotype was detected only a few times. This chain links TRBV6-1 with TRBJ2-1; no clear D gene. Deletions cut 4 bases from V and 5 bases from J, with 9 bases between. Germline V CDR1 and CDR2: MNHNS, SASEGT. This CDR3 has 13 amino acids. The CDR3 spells CASSVFQDNEQFF. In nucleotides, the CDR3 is TGTGCCAGCAGTGTTTTTCAGGACAATGAGCAGTTCTTC.

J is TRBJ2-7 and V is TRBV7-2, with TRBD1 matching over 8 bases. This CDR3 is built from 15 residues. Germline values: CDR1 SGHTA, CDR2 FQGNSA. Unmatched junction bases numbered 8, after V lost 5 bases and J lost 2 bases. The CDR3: CASSPRTGLAYEQYF. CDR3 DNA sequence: TGTGCCAGCAGCCCTCGGACAGGGTTGGCCTACGAGCAGTACTTC. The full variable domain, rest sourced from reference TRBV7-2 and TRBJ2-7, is GAGVSQSPSNKVTEKGKDVELRCDPISGHTALYWYRQSLGQGLEFLIYFQGNSAPDKSGLPSDRFSAERTGGSVSTLTIQRTQQEDSAVYLCASSPRTGLAYEQYFGPGTRLTVT.

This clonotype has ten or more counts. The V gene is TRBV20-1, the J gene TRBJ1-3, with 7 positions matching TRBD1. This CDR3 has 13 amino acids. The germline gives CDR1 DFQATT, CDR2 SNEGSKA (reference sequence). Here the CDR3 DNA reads TGCAGCCTTTCAGGGGGCTCTGGAAACACCATATATTTT. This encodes CSLSGGSGNTIYF.

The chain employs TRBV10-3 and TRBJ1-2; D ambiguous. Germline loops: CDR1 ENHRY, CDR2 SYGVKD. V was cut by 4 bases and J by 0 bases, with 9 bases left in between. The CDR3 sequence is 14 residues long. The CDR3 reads CAISGPGTNYGYTF. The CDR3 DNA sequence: TGTGCCATCAGTGGGCCCGGGACTAACTATGGCTACACCTTC.

CDR3 protein: CASSPVTSSYNEQFF. The CDR3 coding sequence is TGTGCCAGCAGCCCCGTGACGAGTTCCTACAATGAGCAGTTCTTC. V usage is TRBV11-2 and J usage is TRBJ2-1; D ambiguous. Germline V gene lookup returns CDR1 SGHAT and CDR2 FQNNGV. V was clipped by 5 bases and J by 1 base, with 12 bases between them. This CDR3 comprises 15 residues.

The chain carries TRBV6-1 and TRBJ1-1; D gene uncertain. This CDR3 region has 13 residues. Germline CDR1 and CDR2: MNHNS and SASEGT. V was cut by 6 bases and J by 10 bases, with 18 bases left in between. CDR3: CASSPNPQDAAFF. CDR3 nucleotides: TGTGCCAGCAGCCCCAACCCGCAGGATGCAGCTTTCTTT.

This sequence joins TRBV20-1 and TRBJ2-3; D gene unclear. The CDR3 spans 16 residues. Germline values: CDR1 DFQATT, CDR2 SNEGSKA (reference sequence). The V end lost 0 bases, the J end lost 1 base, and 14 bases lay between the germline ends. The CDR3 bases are TGCAGTGCTAGAGATGGGCCCGGCCTTCGCACAGATACGCAGTATTTT. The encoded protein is CSARDGPGLRTDTQYF.

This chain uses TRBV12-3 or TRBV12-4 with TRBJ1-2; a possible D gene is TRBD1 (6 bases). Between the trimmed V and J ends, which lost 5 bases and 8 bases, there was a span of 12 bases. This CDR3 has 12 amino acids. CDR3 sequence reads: CASSQWQGGYTF. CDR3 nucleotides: TGTGCCAGCAGTCAATGGCAGGGGGGCTACACCTTC.